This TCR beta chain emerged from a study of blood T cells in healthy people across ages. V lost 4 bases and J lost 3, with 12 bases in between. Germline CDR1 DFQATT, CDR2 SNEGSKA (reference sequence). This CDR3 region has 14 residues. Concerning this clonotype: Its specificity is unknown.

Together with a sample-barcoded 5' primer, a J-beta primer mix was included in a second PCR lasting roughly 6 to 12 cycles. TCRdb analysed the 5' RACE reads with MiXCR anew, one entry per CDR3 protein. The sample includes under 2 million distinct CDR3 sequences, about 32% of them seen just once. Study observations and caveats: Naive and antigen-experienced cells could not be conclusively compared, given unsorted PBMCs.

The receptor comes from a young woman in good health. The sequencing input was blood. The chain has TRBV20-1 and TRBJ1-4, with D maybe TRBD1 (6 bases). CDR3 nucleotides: TGCAGTGCTACCTGGGGGGCAGCTAATGAAAAACTGTTTTTT. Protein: CSATWGAANEKLFF.